The rows below give T cell receptor beta chains drawn from one sample of a study of T cells in localized non-small cell lung cancer. Some clones are missing from TCRdb's copy, which holds only in-frame ones; the method was immunoSEQ multiplex PCR. The sample lists over 40,000 clones; 85% to 90% were seen once. The material sequenced was peripheral blood, taken before any cancer treatment. Every receptor here comes from a female donor older than 55 with stage I squamous cell lung carcinoma. The CDR3 runs from the conserved cysteine through the conserved F or W. A D gene is named only where the DNA matches it firmly. Clone sizes are given selectively: once, few, many, or a class where the clone is expanded.

>.|.|TRBJ2-1|TRBV19
TGTGCCAGTAGCTCCGATAGCTTTTTCGGTGAGCAGTTCTTC
CASSSDSFFGEQFF
>TRBD1|.|TRBJ1-5|TRBV5-8
TGTGCCAGCAGCCAGAGACAGGGTAGTCAGCCCCAGCATTTT
CASSQRQGSQPQHF
>.|.|TRBJ1-5|TRBV6-4
TGTGCCAGCACCCCTCTCGAATTCAATCAGCCCCAGCATTTT
CASTPLEFNQPQHF
>.|once|TRBJ1-5|TRBV19
TGTGCCACCCGTGAACGATATAGCAATCAGCCCCAGCATTTT
CATRERYSNQPQHF
>TRBD1|.|TRBJ1-2|TRBV30
TGTGCCTGGAGTGTGACAGGGAGTTTTGGCTACACCTTC
CAWSVTGSFGYTF
>.|.|TRBJ2-7|TRBV7-2
TGTGCCAGCACCCTTAGTCGGGAGTCCTACGAGCAGTACTTC
CASTLSRESYEQYF
>.|.|TRBJ1-5|TRBV7-9
TGTGCCAGCAGCTTAGGTCCCGGAGGGGCGAATCAGCCCCAGCATTTT
CASSLGPGGANQPQHF
>TRBD1|.|TRBJ2-1|TRBV4-1
TGCGCCAGCAGCCTGACAGGGGAGAGGTACAATGAGCAGTTCTTC
CASSLTGERYNEQFF
>.|once|TRBJ1-4|TRBV5-6
TGTGCCAGCAGCTCGGGCGGGCTACCGAATGAAAAACTGTTTTTT
CASSSGGLPNEKLFF
>TRBD1|.|TRBJ1-4|TRBV5-1
TGCGCCAGCAGTACAGGGGGAGGAGAAAAACTGTTTTTT
CASSTGGGEKLFF
>TRBD1|.|TRBJ1-4|TRBV4-1
TGCGCCAGCAGCCACAGGGGGGGGACTAATGAAAAACTGTTTTTT
CASSHRGGTNEKLFF
>.|.|TRBJ1-1|TRBV10-1
TGCGCCAGCAGTCCTTCGACAGCAAACACTGAAGCTTTCTTT
CASSPSTANTEAFF
>TRBD1|.|TRBJ1-2|TRBV5-1
TGCGCCAGCAGCTTGGGGGCAGGGGGCGACTATGGCTACACCTTC
CASSLGAGGDYGYTF
>TRBD1|.|TRBJ1-6|TRBV4-3
TGCGCCAGCAGCCAATTGTCCTCGACAGGGAAGACTTCACCCCTCCACTTT
CASSQLSSTGKTSPLHF
>TRBD2|.|TRBJ2-3|TRBV27
TGTGCCAGCAGTTTGGGTAGCGGGAGAACAGATACGCAGTATTTT
CASSLGSGRTDTQYF
>TRBD1|.|TRBJ1-5|TRBV6-6
TGTGCCAGCACCGCAGACAGGGCAAGGAATCAGCCCCAGCATTTT
CASTADRARNQPQHF
>TRBD2|.|TRBJ2-1|TRBV9
TGTGCCAGCAGCGTAGAGGTGGGGGGACTAGCGGGTAGTGATGAGCAGTTCTTC
CASSVEVGGLAGSDEQFF
>.|.|TRBJ2-3|TRBV7-2
TGTGCCAGCACCCAGACAGATACGCAGTATTTT
CASTQTDTQYF
>TRBD1|.|TRBJ2-7|TRBV18
TGTGCCAGCTCACAGACAGGGAAACCCTACGAGCAGTACTTC
CASSQTGKPYEQYF
>TRBD1|.|TRBJ1-2|TRBV15
TGTGCCACCACCCCCGGGACAGGCTTTTCCTATGGCTACACCTTC
CATTPGTGFSYGYTF
>.|.|TRBJ2-1|TRBV15
TGTGCCACCAGCAGCGGGACCTTGACCAATGAGCAGTTCTTC
CATSSGTLTNEQFF
>.|.|TRBJ2-1|TRBV4-3
TGCGCCAGCAGCCAAGGCTACGGGAGCTCCTACAATGAGCAGTTCTTC
CASSQGYGSSYNEQFF
>.|.|TRBJ2-1|TRBV18
TGTGCCAGCTCACCAAGGGACCGTGGGGAGCAGTTCTTC
CASSPRDRGEQFF
>.|.|TRBJ2-2|TRBV9
TGTGCCAGCAGCGTAGTGGCTACTAACACCGGGGAGCTGTTTTTT
CASSVVATNTGELFF
>TRBD1|.|TRBJ1-2|TRBV2
TGTGCCAGCAGAGGGGAGGGGGCGGGCTATGGCTACACCTTC
CASRGEGAGYGYTF
>.|.|TRBJ2-1|TRBV27
TGTGCCAGCAGTGAGTGGGGGGACTACAATGAGCAGTTCTTC
CASSEWGDYNEQFF
>.|once|TRBJ2-5|TRBV25-1
TGTGCCAGCAGTGAACCGGTACTAGGACAAGAGACCCAGTACTTC
CASSEPVLGQETQYF
>.|.|TRBJ2-7|TRBV7-3
TGTGCCAGCAGCACCAAGCGGAATCGGTACGAGCAGTACTTC
CASSTKRNRYEQYF
>.|.|TRBJ1-5|TRBV7-2
TGTGCCAGCAGCTTAGAGACAGGATTATATCAGCCCCAGCATTTT
CASSLETGLYQPQHF
>.|.|TRBJ2-3|TRBV9
TGTGCCAGCAGCGCCCGAGGGACTAGCACAGATACGCAGTATTTT
CASSARGTSTDTQYF
>.|.|TRBJ1-2|TRBV15
TGTGCCACCAGCAGAGATCTCTGGCAGGGCAACTATGGCTACACCTTC
CATSRDLWQGNYGYTF
>.|.|TRBJ1-1|TRBV11-2
TGTGCCAGCAGCTTAGAATGGGCGTCGGGCACTGAAGCTTTCTTT
CASSLEWASGTEAFF
>TRBD1|once|TRBJ1-6|TRBV5-1
TGCGCCAGCAGCTCCGACAGGGGACCTAATTCACCCCTCCACTTT
CASSSDRGPNSPLHF
>.|.|TRBJ1-5|TRBV6-5
TGTGCCAGCAGACTGGGACAAGGGTTGAAGCCCCAGCATTTT
CASRLGQGLKPQHF
>TRBD2|.|TRBJ2-3|TRBV19
TGTGCCAGTAGTAGCGGGAGAACCGATACGCAGTATTTT
CASSSGRTDTQYF
>.|.|TRBJ2-5|TRBV7-8
TGTGCCAGCAGCTTAGGTAGAGATGGAGAGACCCAGTACTTC
CASSLGRDGETQYF
>TRBD1|.|TRBJ1-1|TRBV2
TGTGCCAGCAGTGAAGCGGGGAGACAGGGGGCTGAAGCTTTCTTT
CASSEAGRQGAEAFF
>.|.|TRBJ2-2|TRBV9
TGTGCCAGCAGCGCTTTAGGCGGGACGGGAACCGGGGAGCTGTTTTTT
CASSALGGTGTGELFF
>TRBD1|.|TRBJ2-6|TRBV5-1
TGCGCCAGCAGCACCCCCCGGGACAGGGAGGCTGGGGCCAACGTCCTGACTTTC
CASSTPRDREAGANVLTF
>.|.|TRBJ2-1|TRBV20-1
TGCAGTGCTAGAGGGGGTGAGCAGTTCTTC
CSARGGEQFF
>.|.|TRBJ1-1|TRBV4-1
TGCGCCAGCAGCCAAGTTATCTCGCGGTCCATGAACACTGAAGCTTTCTTT
CASSQVISRSMNTEAFF
>TRBD1|once|TRBJ2-2|TRBV9
TGTGCCAGCAGCGTACCCGGGGACAGGGGCACCGGGGAGCTGTTTTTT
CASSVPGDRGTGELFF
>TRBD2|.|TRBJ2-3|TRBV15
TGTGCCACCAGCGCGGGGACTAGCGGAAACACAGATACGCAGTATTTT
CATSAGTSGNTDTQYF
>.|few|TRBJ1-5|TRBV4-1
TGCGCCAGCAGCCAAATAGATATGGGGCTTAGCAATCAGCCCCAGCATTTT
CASSQIDMGLSNQPQHF
>.|.|TRBJ2-1|TRBV5-1
TGCGCCAGCAGCTTAGGTCATGGGGATGAGCAGTTCTTC
CASSLGHGDEQFF
>TRBD2|.|TRBJ2-7|TRBV6-5
TGTGCCAGCAGTTTAGCGGGAGGCAACGAGCAGTACTTC
CASSLAGGNEQYF
>.|.|TRBJ2-2|TRBV6-5
TGTGCCAGCATGTTGTCCGGGGAGCTGTTTTTT
CASMLSGELFF
>TRBD2|.|TRBJ2-2|TRBV6-5
TGTGCCAGCCATGGCCTAGCGGGAGGGAGGGAGCTGTTTTTT
CASHGLAGGRELFF